Reported below is one TCR beta chain. The data were obtained in a study of blood T cell repertoires in COVID-19. Study background: Material from acute and convalescent COVID-19 was sourced from the United States, Italy and Spain. PBMCs, B-cell-depleted T cells, or T cells were the source of the cDNA or gDNA that made up the material.

Under the authors' procedure: Reference gene primers were amplified, and this amplification served to estimate nucleated cell counts. Data came from immunoSEQ multiplex PCR; TCRdb stores just in-frame clones and leaves some out. The V and J calls and clone size are taken from that table; D and trimming were inferred from the DNA. This sample yields about 190,000 clones, of which around four fifths are seen a single time; about a fifth belongs to the top ten. The material sequenced was peripheral blood. This receptor was obtained from a human donor in a cohort sampled during active COVID-19.

The CDR3: CASSQLQGAVGELFF. DNA for the CDR3: TGTGCCAGCAGCCAACTACAGGGGGCGGTCGGGGAGCTGTTTTTT. The chain joins TRBV7-3 to TRBJ2-2; TRBD1 agrees at 9 bases. CDR1 is SGHTA, CDR2 FQGTGA, per germline. Trimming at V came to 5 bases and at J to 7 bases, leaving 8 bases not matched to a gene. The CDR3 is 15 amino acids.